The 9 T cell receptor beta chains below come from one sample, sequenced in a study of identical twins. Each CDR3 protein gets one entry after TCRdb re-called the 5' RACE reads with MiXCR. Found here are some 900,000 distinct CDR3 sequences, roughly an eighth of them singletons; the top ten hold about 1.5%. This same sample was also taken into another study, of yellow fever vaccine responses in identical twins.

Sequencing was done on a sample of PBMCs. The receptors originated from a woman aged 18 to 35 in good health.

This clonotype was seen at least ten times. V and J are TRBV5-6 and TRBJ1-1, with 7 bases fitting TRBD1. The CDR3 consists of 14 residues. Trimming at V came to 3 bases and at J to 0 bases, leaving 2 bases not matched to a gene. Germline V gene lookup returns CDR1 SGHDT and CDR2 YYEEEE. CDR3 sequence (DNA): TGTGCCAGCAGCTCGGACAGGATGAACACTGAAGCTTTCTTT. Protein sequence: CASSSDRMNTEAFF.

This sequence joins TRBV28 and TRBJ2-3; 13 bases agree with TRBD2. The junction had 15 bases not matched to a gene; V was cut back by 5 bases and J by 10 bases. The CDR3 sequence is 17 residues long. The V gene's germline CDR1 is MDHEN and CDR2 SYDVKM. In DNA, the CDR3 is TGTGCCAGCAGTGCGACAGCGGGACTAGCGGGATACTCCTCGCAGTATTTT. It is translated as CASSATAGLAGYSSQYF.

The gene calls are TRBV12-3 or TRBV12-4 and TRBJ2-7; a possible D gene is TRBD1 (6 bases). There are 14 residues in the CDR3. V was trimmed by 6 bases and J by 0 bases, leaving 12 bases between them. The CDR3 is CASRKGGSSYEQYF. The CDR3 coding sequence is TGTGCCAGCAGAAAAGGGGGTTCCTCCTACGAGCAGTACTTC.

This clonotype was seen more than once but under ten times. The V call is TRBV4-1, the J call TRBJ2-7; 8 positions match TRBD1. Germline loops: CDR1 MGHRA, CDR2 YSYEKL. Losses at the gene ends were 0 bases for V and 5 bases for J; bases not matched to a gene: 6. The CDR3 is 15 residues long. The CDR3 DNA is TGCGCCAGCAGCCAAGATGCAGGACAGGGTGACGAGCAGTACTTC. This encodes CASSQDAGQGDEQYF.

This clonotype was picked up a small number of times. The chain joins TRBV6-5 to TRBJ2-6, with 7 bases lining up with TRBD1. The CDR3 length is 19 residues. V lost 2 bases and J lost 0; bases outside the gene matches: 10. Germline V gene data show CDR1 as MNHEY and CDR2 as SVGAGI. The CDR3 DNA reads as TGTGCCAGCAGTTACCAACAACAGGGGCCATACTCTGGGGCCAACGTCCTGACTTTC. This encodes CASSYQQQGPYSGANVLTF.

V and J are TRBV29-1 and TRBJ2-1, with D maybe TRBD1 (6 bases). CDR3 size: 17 residues. V lost 4 bases and J lost 2, with 21 bases in between. The germline CDR1 and CDR2 sequences are SQVTM and ANQGSEA. The CDR3 spells CSVGVRRPGAPYNEQFF. The DNA of the CDR3 is TGCAGCGTTGGGGTTCGTCGCCCAGGGGCCCCCTACAATGAGCAGTTCTTC.

The gene calls are TRBV5-1 and TRBJ2-5, with 10 positions matching TRBD1. Unmatched junction bases numbered 11, after V lost 5 bases and J lost 4 bases. CDR3 length: 16 amino acids. Germline CDR1 and CDR2: SGHRS and YFSETQ. This chain's CDR3 is CASRFTGTGVGETQYF. The CDR3 bases are TGCGCCAGCAGGTTTACCGGGACAGGGGTGGGAGAGACCCAGTACTTC.

The chain is built from TRBV11-2 and TRBJ2-5; 11 bases are shared with TRBD2. This CDR3 is built from 18 residues. After removal of 2 bases from V and 4 bases from J, the junction contained 12 bases not matched to a gene. CDR1 is SGHAT, CDR2 FQNNGV, per germline. The CDR3 is CASSLRGSGGALRETQYF. Written as DNA, the CDR3 is TGTGCCAGCAGCTTACGGGGTAGCGGGGGGGCTCTCCGAGAGACCCAGTACTTC.

This clonotype was seen many times. The chain employs TRBV2 and TRBJ1-1, with D perhaps matching TRBD1 (5 bases). The V gene's germline CDR1 is SNHLY and CDR2 FYNNEI. The V end was cut by 1 base, the J end by 5 bases, with 14 bases between. The length of the CDR3 is 15 residues. CDR3 protein: CASSEDPGRMTEAFF. The DNA of the CDR3 is TGTGCCAGCAGTGAAGATCCAGGGAGGATGACTGAAGCTTTCTTT.